The TCR beta chain described here comes from a study of OX40 agonist ivuxolimab in advanced cancers. Study summary: Dose-escalation subjects each had hepatocellular carcinoma, melanoma, renal cell or head and neck cancer. General study findings and limits: Clonal expansion from baseline to week 6 occurred in both CD4+ and CD8+ T cells. The study found that CD8+ T cells averaged more expanded clones than CD4+.

Worth noting for this clone: Its antigen is as yet unknown.

The V and J ends lost 0 bases and 4 bases respectively, with 19 bases between them. The CDR3 totals 17 residues. The germline CDR1 and CDR2 sequences are SGHRS and YFSETQ. Sequencing was performed with immunoSEQ multiplex PCR; in TCRdb, only in-frame clones are kept and a portion is missing. The profile shows more than 65,000 clones, approximately 78% of them singletons. The input for sequencing was CD4+ or CD8+ T cells sorted from blood, taken in a trial of the OX40 agonist ivuxolimab. The gene calls are TRBV5-1 and TRBJ1-1; D not resolved. The origin of this receptor is an adult with an advanced solid tumor such as melanoma, head and neck, liver or kidney cancer. The CDR3 sequence is CASSLARYGEGGTEAFF. CDR3 DNA: TGCGCCAGCAGCTTGGCGCGGTACGGGGAAGGCGGCACTGAAGCTTTCTTT.